The 23 T cell receptor beta chains listed next were all sequenced from one sample in a study of T cells in localized non-small cell lung cancer. Produced via immunoSEQ multiplex PCR; TCRdb's table is partial and in-frame only. The table has tens of thousands of clones, more than 75% seen once; the top ten hold about 15%. Sequencing was performed on PBMCs, taken before any cancer treatment. The receptors were sampled from a woman aged 40-70 years with stage II squamous cell lung carcinoma.

The chain combines TRBV19 with TRBJ2-1; perhaps TRBD1 as D (5 bases). V lost 3 bases to trimming and J lost 12 bases, with 18 bases between them. The CDR3 extends over 14 amino acids. Germline assignment: CDR1 LNHDA and CDR2 SQIVND (reference sequence). The CDR3 region is CASSMGQTPTGQFF. For the CDR3, the DNA is TGTGCCAGTAGTATGGGGCAGACCCCGACGGGGCAGTTCTTC.

The chain links TRBV7-3 to TRBJ2-1; D is undetermined. The germline V gene has CDR1 SGHTA and CDR2 FQGTGA. This CDR3 is built from 13 residues. Trimming pared 1 base from V and 4 bases from J, leaving 5 bases between. The CDR3 DNA is TGTGCCAGCAGCTTAAACGTTTACAATGAGCAGTTCTTC. Residues: CASSLNVYNEQFF. Full variable domain (missing parts from reference TRBV7-3 and TRBJ2-1): GAGVSQTPSNKVTEKGKYVELRCDPISGHTALYWYRQSLGQGPEFLIYFQGTGAADDSGLPNDRFFAVRPEGSVSTLKIQRTERGDSAVYLCASSLNVYNEQFFGPGTRLTVL.

The chain carries TRBV6-6 and TRBJ1-1, with D possibly TRBD1 on 5 matching bases. The ends were cut back, 2 bases at V and 1 base at J, with 8 bases in the middle. CDR3 length: 14 residues. Looked up from germline, CDR1 is MNHNY and CDR2 is SVGAGI (reference sequence). The CDR3 sequence is CASSYGRANTEAFF. CDR3 bases: TGTGCCAGCAGTTACGGCAGGGCGAACACTGAAGCTTTCTTT.

The chain is built from TRBV16 and TRBJ2-7, with D maybe TRBD2 (7 bases). V dropped 2 bases and J dropped 6 bases, with 14 bases sitting between them. This CDR3 spans 14 amino acids. CDR1 is KGHSY and CDR2 is FQNENV in the germline V gene. CDR3 DNA sequence: TGTGCCAGCAGCCAAAAAGGAGGGGGGGCCGAGCAGTACTTC. Translation gives CASSQKGGGAEQYF.

The chain links TRBV6-1 to TRBJ2-5; possibly TRBD1 for D (6 bases). Germline-derived CDR1 and CDR2 are MNHNS and SASEGT. With 5 bases removed from V and 8 bases from J, the gap between germline ends came to 18 bases. This CDR3 contains 14 residues. The CDR3 region is CASSPGQLSSTQYF. Written as DNA, the CDR3 is TGTGCCAGCAGTCCGGGACAACTATCCTCTACCCAGTACTTC.

This clone was seen once. V is TRBV9 and J is TRBJ2-5; no reliable D call. Trimming cost V 0 bases and J 5 bases, with 8 bases left between them. This CDR3 comprises 13 residues. Germline V CDR1 and CDR2: SGDLS, YYNGEE. CDR3 amino acids: CASSVGAWETQYF. The DNA for the CDR3 is TGTGCCAGCAGCGTAGGGGCATGGGAGACCCAGTACTTC. The complete variable domain, with remaining parts taken from reference TRBV9 and TRBJ2-5, reads DSGVTQTPKHLITATGQRVTLRCSPRSGDLSVYWYQQSLDQGLQFLIQYYNGEERAKGNILERFSAQQFPDLHSELNLSSLELGDSALYFCASSVGAWETQYFGPGTRLLVL.

The CDR3 bases are TGTGCCAGCAGTTTAGGGGGCCACGAGCAGTACTTC. Its translation: CASSLGGHEQYF. The gene calls are TRBV27 and TRBJ2-5; a weak D match, TRBD1 (6 bases). The J call may be in error: the DNA end matches TRBJ2-7 better. Germline V lookup: CDR1 MNHEY, CDR2 SMNVEV (reference sequence). This CDR3 is 12 amino acids long.

DNA for the CDR3: TGTGCCAGCAGGAGCGACCTACGAGAGCAGTACTTC. It yields the protein CASRSDLREQYF. V and J are TRBV6-1 and TRBJ2-7; no reliable D call. V lost 6 bases to trimming and J lost 7 bases, with 13 bases between them. Germline assignment: CDR1 MNHNS and CDR2 SASEGT. This CDR3 comprises 12 residues.

V is TRBV4-2 and J is TRBJ1-4, with D possibly matching TRBD1 (6 bases). CDR1 is LGHNA and CDR2 is YNFKEQ in the germline V gene. The germline V and J ends were trimmed by 2 bases and 11 bases, with 15 bases remaining between them. The CDR3 length is 14 residues. The CDR3: CASSQLWDTEKLFF. The CDR3 DNA sequence: TGTGCCAGCAGCCAACTGTGGGACACCGAGAAACTGTTTTTT.

The genes are TRBV28 and TRBJ2-3, with D tentatively TRBD1 (6 bases). The V end was cut by 4 bases, the J end by 0 bases, with 8 bases between. The CDR3 has 14 amino acids. Germline V gene sequence: CDR1 MDHEN, CDR2 SYDVKM. The chain's CDR3 is CASSSGQSTDTQYF. The CDR3 nucleotides read TGTGCCAGCAGTTCCGGACAGAGCACAGATACGCAGTATTTT.

The chain carries TRBV7-2 and TRBJ2-1, with TRBD2 identical over 7 bases. V lost 7 bases, J lost 4 bases, and 13 bases stayed unmatched. Per the germline V gene, CDR1 is SGHTA and CDR2 is FQGNSA. This CDR3 has 16 residues. The CDR3 coding sequence is TGTGCCAGCATCACCGTTCCGGGACTACAATACAATGAGCAGTTCTTC. Translating it yields CASITVPGLQYNEQFF.

This clone has only a few counts. The chain recombines TRBV6-1 with TRBJ2-1; TRBD2 matches 7 bases. This CDR3 comprises 15 residues. V shed 2 bases, J shed 8 bases, and the junction held 9 bases outside the gene matches. Germline CDR1 reads MNHNS; CDR2 reads SASEGT. The CDR3 DNA reads TGTGCCAGCAGTGAATCTGCGGGAGCGGCGGATGAGCAGTTCTTC. It is translated as CASSESAGAADEQFF.

CDR3 sequence reads: CASSLEAGGTQPQHF. In nucleotides, the CDR3 is TGTGCCAGCAGCTTAGAAGCGGGAGGGACCCAGCCCCAGCATTTT. This rearrangement joins TRBV11-2 to TRBJ1-5; TRBD1 might be the D (5 bases). From germline, CDR1 is SGHAT and CDR2 FQNNGV. V was pared by 0 bases and J by 7 bases, with 13 bases between. This CDR3 is built from 15 residues.

This clone was seen only a few times. The chain joins TRBV15 to TRBJ1-1; no reliable D call. This CDR3 is built from 13 residues. V was clipped by 1 base and J by 5 bases, with 8 bases between them. Germline-derived CDR1 and CDR2 are LNHNV and YYDKDF (reference sequence). The CDR3 coding sequence is TGTGCCACCAGCAGAGGGGTGGGGACTGAAGCTTTCTTT. Encoded protein: CATSRGVGTEAFF.

The count of this clone is one. The rearrangement uses TRBV9 and TRBJ2-3; no clear D. V was cut by 0 bases and J by 8 bases, with 10 bases left in between. Germline-derived CDR1 and CDR2 are SGDLS and YYNGEE. CDR3 length: 13 residues. CDR3 residues: CASSVGPSGTQYF. CDR3 sequence (DNA): TGTGCCAGCAGCGTAGGGCCCTCGGGTACGCAGTATTTT.

The chain couples TRBV6-4 to TRBJ1-2, with unresolved D. This CDR3 is 13 amino acids long. Germline CDR1 is MRHNA and CDR2 is SNTAGT. Trimming left V 4 bases short and J 8 bases short, with 14 bases between. The CDR3 sequence is CASSAQGGGGYTF. For the CDR3, the DNA is TGTGCCAGCAGTGCCCAAGGCGGAGGGGGCTACACCTTC.

The J gene is TRBJ1-1, the V gene TRBV5-1, with 8 nucleotides matching TRBD1. Germline assignment: CDR1 SGHRS and CDR2 YFSETQ. The CDR3 spans 15 residues. The ends lost 6 bases at V and 1 base at J; junction bases unmatched: 8. CDR3 sequence reads: CASTVRQGRNTEAFF. DNA of the CDR3: TGCGCCAGCACGGTCAGACAGGGGCGGAACACTGAAGCTTTCTTT.

The rearrangement joins TRBV7-2 to TRBJ2-2, with TRBD2 matching over 12 bases. CDR1 and CDR2 from the germline V gene are SGHTA and FQGNSA. This CDR3 contains 17 residues. The V gene end was trimmed by 4 bases and the J gene end by 7 bases; junction bases not matched to a gene: 10. CDR3 sequence (DNA): TGTGCCAGCAGCTCAGAAAGCAGACTAGCGGGAGTCGGGGAGCTGTTTTTT. Translation: CASSSESRLAGVGELFF.

The rearrangement uses TRBV30 and TRBJ2-1, with D perhaps matching TRBD1 or TRBD2 (6 bases each). Germline CDR1 reads GTSNPN; CDR2 reads SVGIG (reference sequence). This CDR3 is 13 amino acids long. V was cut by 0 bases and J by 9 bases, with 12 bases left in between. The CDR3 loop reads CAWSVGGGGEQFF. In nucleotides, the CDR3 is TGTGCCTGGAGTGTAGGAGGGGGAGGTGAGCAGTTCTTC. Full variable domain (outside the CDR3, taken from reference TRBV30 and TRBJ2-1): SQTIHQWPATLVQPVGSPLSLECTVEGTSNPNLYWYRQAAGRGLQLLFYSVGIGQISSEVPQNLSASRPQDRQFILSSKKLLLSDSGFYLCAWSVGGGGEQFFGPGTRLTVL.

The CDR3 sequence: CASSRGGGRPQHF. The CDR3 DNA follows: TGTGCCAGCAGTCGCGGGGGGGGACGGCCCCAGCATTTT. The chain carries TRBV6-5 and TRBJ1-5; the D gene is possibly TRBD1 (5 bases). The germline V gene has CDR1 MNHEY and CDR2 SVGAGI. Trimming left V 5 bases short and J 9 bases short, with 14 bases between. The CDR3 loop spans 13 amino acids.

Comments on this clone: A read error may produce the germline difference seen at one junction end. This chain connects TRBV6-5 to TRBJ2-7, with no clear D. This CDR3 region has 16 residues. Germline loops: CDR1 MNHEY, CDR2 SVGAGI. The CDR3 nucleotides are TGTACCAGCAGTTACGAGACCCGGAGACCGATTTACGAGCAGTACTTC. Protein product: CTSSYETRRPIYEQYF.

This chain links TRBV28 with TRBJ2-1, with TRBD2 identical over 8 bases. V lost 3 bases to trimming and J lost 6 bases; unmatched junction nucleotides: 10. Germline CDR1 and CDR2: MDHEN and SYDVKM. The CDR3 has 16 amino acids. Written as DNA, the CDR3 is TGTGCCAGCAGTTTGAAGGTGGGGACTAGTCTCAATGAGCAGTTCTTC. Translated: CASSLKVGTSLNEQFF.

V usage is TRBV10-1 and J usage is TRBJ2-1; D gene uncertain. Trimming pared 1 base from V and 7 bases from J, leaving 8 bases between. The CDR3 covers 13 residues. CDR1 and CDR2 from the germline V gene are WNHNN and SYGVQD (reference sequence). The CDR3 DNA follows: TGCGCCAGCAGTGAGTGGGGAAGGAATGAGCAGTTCTTC. Encoded protein: CASSEWGRNEQFF.